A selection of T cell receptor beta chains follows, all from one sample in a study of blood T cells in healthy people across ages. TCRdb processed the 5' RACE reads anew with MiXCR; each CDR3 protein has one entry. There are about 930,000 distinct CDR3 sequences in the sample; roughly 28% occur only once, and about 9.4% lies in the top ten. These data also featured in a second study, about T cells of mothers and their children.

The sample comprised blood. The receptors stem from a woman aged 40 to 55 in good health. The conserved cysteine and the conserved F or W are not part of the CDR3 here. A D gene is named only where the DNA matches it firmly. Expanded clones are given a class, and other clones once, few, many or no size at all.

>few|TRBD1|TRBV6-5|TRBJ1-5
ASRPDRGNNQPQH
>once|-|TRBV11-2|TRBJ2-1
ASSLASGSYEQF
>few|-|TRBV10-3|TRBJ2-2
AIRSTGTTGELF
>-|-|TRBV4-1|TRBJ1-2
ASSQGGRAVYGYT
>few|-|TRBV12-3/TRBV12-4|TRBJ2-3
ASTPAGGFTDTQY
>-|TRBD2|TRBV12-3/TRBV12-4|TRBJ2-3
ASSFRTSGTDTQY
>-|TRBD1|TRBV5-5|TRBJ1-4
VSSKGYDREYEKLF
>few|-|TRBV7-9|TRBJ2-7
ASSAATSYEQY
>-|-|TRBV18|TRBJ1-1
ASSPGLAQATEAF
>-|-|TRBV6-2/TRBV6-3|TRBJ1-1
ASSSRVGTEAF
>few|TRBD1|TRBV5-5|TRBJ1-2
ASSWGQTDYGYT
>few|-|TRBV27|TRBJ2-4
ASQSRSLLAKNIQY
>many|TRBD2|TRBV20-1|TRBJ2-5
SARARRGGYQETQY
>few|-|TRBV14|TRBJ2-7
ASSIHTGSLEQY
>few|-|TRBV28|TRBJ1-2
ASSLGGWYGYT
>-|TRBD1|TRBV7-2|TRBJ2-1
ASSADRGSDNEQF
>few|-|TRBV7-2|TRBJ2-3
ASSVDGRYRTDTQY
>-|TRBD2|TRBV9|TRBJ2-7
ASSPRSGGPSYEQY
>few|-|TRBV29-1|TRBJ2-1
SVVRASKNEQF
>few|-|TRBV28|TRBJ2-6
ASSLQGANVLT
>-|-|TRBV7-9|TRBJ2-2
ASSIRIPPGELF
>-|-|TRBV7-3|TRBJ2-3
ASSLEVPGGRQYSTDTQY
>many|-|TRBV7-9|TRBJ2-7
ASSFDRRSSYEQY
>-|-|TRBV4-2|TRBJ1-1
ASSQDVKASTEAF
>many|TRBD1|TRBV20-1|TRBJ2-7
SARDLGQTYEQY
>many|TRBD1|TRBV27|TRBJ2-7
ASSGQGPRSYEQY
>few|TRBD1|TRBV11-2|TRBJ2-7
ASSYTGTGGGYEQY
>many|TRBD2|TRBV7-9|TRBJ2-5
ASSSTSGEAQETQY
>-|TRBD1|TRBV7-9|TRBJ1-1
ASSLDGQGMPF
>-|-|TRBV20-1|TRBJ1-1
SARDITRNTEAF
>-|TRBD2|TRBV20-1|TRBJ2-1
SARSRAGGPQEQF
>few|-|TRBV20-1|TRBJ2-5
SARGGTQETQY
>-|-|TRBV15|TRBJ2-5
ATSGTRFQETQY
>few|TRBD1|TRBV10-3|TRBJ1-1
AIREDRGSEAF
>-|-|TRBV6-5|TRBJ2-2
ASRLTALTGELF
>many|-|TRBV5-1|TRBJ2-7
ASSLDRLVGYEQY
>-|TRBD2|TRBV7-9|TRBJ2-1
ASGWRTSGYNEQF
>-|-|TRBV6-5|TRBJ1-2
ASREGGWLGYT
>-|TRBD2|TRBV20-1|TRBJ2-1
SARGLAGGPWMEQF
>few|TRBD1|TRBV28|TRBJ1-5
ASSSRDRGLNYSNQPQH
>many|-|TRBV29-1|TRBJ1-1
SVAITNTEAF
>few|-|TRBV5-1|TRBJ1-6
ASRSGGLNSPLH